This T cell receptor beta chain derives from a study of Ad26.COV2.S vaccination and SARS-CoV-2 variants. The CDR3 contains 14 residues. Looked up from germline, CDR1 is SNHLY and CDR2 is FYNNEI. V was pared by 3 bases and J by 3 bases, with 4 bases of the junction left unmatched. Treatment specified: approximately 18 received Ad26.COV2.S at low or high dose, single or two shots; roughly five received placebo; per-sample allocation not given. Collection of the samples took place on day 63 after the first injection of vaccine or placebo. Clones were sequenced by immunoSEQ multiplex PCR, and TCRdb holds only the in-frame ones, with some missing. In the table there are 430,000 or so clones, about 91% of which are singletons.

This clonotype was sampled from a person between 18 and 59 years old who received the Ad26.COV2.S COVID-19 vaccine or a placebo. This rearrangement joins TRBV2 to TRBJ1-1; 7 nucleotides align to TRBD1. The sample consisted of peripheral blood, taken in a trial of Ad26.COV2.S vaccine versus placebo. The CDR3 coding sequence is TGTGCCAGCAGTGAGGGGCAGGGGGACACTGAAGCTTTCTTT. Translated, it gives CASSEGQGDTEAFF.